These 17 T cell receptor beta chains were sequenced from one sample in a study of CD8+ T cells in alopecia areata. The treatment here: oral pan-JAK inhibitor, 5-10 mg twice daily. The sequencing template was cDNA reverse transcribed from extracted RNA. Sequenced by immunoSEQ multiplex PCR; TCRdb stores in-frame clones only, minus some. This sample has nearly 200,000 clones, with 58% found just once. The source was CD4+ T cells sorted from blood, collected at week 24, from a patient treated with tofacitinib. The receptors come from a human donor with alopecia areata.

This clone was detected only once. The chain uses TRBV5-4 and TRBJ2-2, with a tentative D call TRBD1 (6 bases). The CDR3 spans 15 residues. Trimming left V 5 bases short and J 3 bases short, with 14 bases between. The germline CDR1 and CDR2 sequences are SGHNT and YYREEE (reference sequence). CDR3 sequence: CASRAGTLHTGELFF. The CDR3 DNA sequence: TGTGCCAGCAGGGCAGGGACACTCCACACCGGGGAGCTGTTTTTT. Complete variable domain (other parts from reference TRBV5-4 and TRBJ2-2): ETGVTQSPTHLIKTRGQQVTLRCSSQSGHNTVSWYQQALGQGPQFIFQYYREEENGRGNFPPRFSGLQFPNYSSELNVNALELDDSALYLCASRAGTLHTGELFFGEGSRLTVL.

This clone was picked up a small number of times. The rearrangement uses TRBV29-1 and TRBJ2-7; perhaps D is TRBD1 or TRBD2 (5 bases each). This CDR3 is 12 amino acids long. Deletions cut 4 bases from V and 3 bases from J, with 10 bases between. Germline loops: CDR1 SQVTM, CDR2 ANQGSEA. The CDR3: CSVGDGLYEQYF. CDR3 DNA sequence: TGCAGCGTTGGGGACGGTCTCTACGAGCAGTACTTC.

The J gene is TRBJ1-4, the V gene TRBV29-1; TRBD1 agrees at 9 bases. Germline V gives CDR1 SQVTM, CDR2 ANQGSEA. V lost 6 bases to trimming and J lost 8 bases; unmatched junction nucleotides: 7. The CDR3 totals 13 residues. The CDR3 sequence is CSVGTGRSEKLFF. The CDR3 DNA follows: TGCAGCGTCGGGACAGGGAGGAGCGAAAAACTGTTTTTT.

V gene TRBV4-3 combines with J gene TRBJ2-5; 10 bases line up with TRBD1. The CDR3 sequence is 14 residues long. Germline values: CDR1 LGHNA, CDR2 YSLEER. J was trimmed by 4 bases and V by 5 bases; bases with no gene match: 4. CDR3 sequence reads: CASSRQGAGETQYF. Here the CDR3 DNA reads TGCGCCAGCAGCAGACAGGGGGCGGGAGAGACCCAGTACTTC.

This clone showed up just once. The chain carries TRBV2 and TRBJ2-7, with D perhaps matching TRBD2 (5 bases). The CDR3 runs 13 residues. CDR1 and CDR2 (germline): SNHLY, FYNNEI. Trimming took off 5 bases at V and 1 base at J, with 9 bases between the two ends. CDR3 region: CASSSGISYEQYF. CDR3 coding DNA: TGTGCCAGCAGTTCCGGGATTTCCTACGAGCAGTACTTC.

This chain connects TRBV29-1 to TRBJ2-3, with D perhaps matching TRBD1 (7 bases). This CDR3 contains 13 residues. Germline CDR1 reads SQVTM; CDR2 reads ANQGSEA. Trimming removed 4 bases at V and 3 bases at J, with 11 bases between. The CDR3 DNA reads TGCAGCGTTGTACAGGGGAGGACAGATACGCAGTATTTT. Its protein is CSVVQGRTDTQYF.

The rearrangement uses TRBV9 and TRBJ2-4; 8 positions match TRBD1. This CDR3 contains 14 residues. Germline V gene lookup returns CDR1 SGDLS and CDR2 YYNGEE. V gave up 3 bases and J gave up 7 bases; unmatched junction bases: 6. The chain's CDR3 is CASSAEGQGNIQYF. The CDR3 DNA is TGTGCCAGCAGCGCAGAAGGACAGGGTAACATTCAGTACTTC.

This clone has only a few counts. The chain is built from TRBV7-2 and TRBJ1-2; D remains ambiguous. This CDR3 spans 15 amino acids. The V end lost 2 bases, the J end lost 8 bases, and 18 bases lay between the germline ends. Germline CDR1 SGHTA, CDR2 FQGNSA. The CDR3 DNA sequence: TGTGCCAGCAGCTTACCTGCACAGCCTGTTAGGGGCTACACCTTC. Residues: CASSLPAQPVRGYTF.

This chain joins TRBV4-1 and TRBJ2-3; unclear D gene. Germline values: CDR1 MGHRA, CDR2 YSYEKL. This CDR3 region has 15 residues. The germline V and J ends were trimmed by 1 base and 4 bases, with 12 bases remaining between them. The CDR3 here is CASSQVRLEADTQYF. Here the CDR3 DNA reads TGCGCCAGCAGCCAAGTCCGCCTAGAGGCAGATACGCAGTATTTT.

This rearrangement joins TRBV2 to TRBJ2-3; a weak D match, TRBD2 (5 bases). V lost 11 bases and J 2 bases, leaving 11 bases between the germline ends. Germline CDR1 is SNHLY and CDR2 is FYNNEI. The CDR3 is 12 residues long. As DNA, the CDR3 is TGTGCCGCGGGCAGGTCCACAGATACGCAGTATTTT. It translates to CAAGRSTDTQYF.

A word on this clone: An end of the junction does not agree with germline; a read error may underlie this. This rearrangement joins TRBV2 to TRBJ2-1; tentatively, D is TRBD1 (6 bases). The CDR3 extends over 15 amino acids. The germline gives CDR1 SNHLY, CDR2 FYNNEI. This CDR3 is CASSDGTGSYNEQLF. CDR3 DNA sequence: TGTGCCAGCAGTGATGGTACAGGGTCCTACAATGAGCAGCTCTTC.

J is TRBJ2-5 and V is TRBV7-2; possibly TRBD1 for D (5 bases). Trimming removed 0 bases from V and 1 base from J, with 18 bases in between. Germline CDR1 and CDR2: SGHTA and FQGNSA. This CDR3 contains 18 residues. CDR3 sequence reads: CASSLASAGAATQETQYF. CDR3 sequence (DNA): TGTGCCAGCAGCTTAGCTTCCGCTGGGGCAGCTACCCAAGAGACCCAGTACTTC.

The chain is built from TRBV7-2 and TRBJ2-7; 10 positions match TRBD2. The CDR3 is 17 residues long. The germline CDR1 and CDR2 sequences are SGHTA and FQGNSA. V lost 1 base to trimming and J lost 9 bases; unmatched junction nucleotides: 15. In DNA form, the CDR3 reads TGTGCCAGCAGCTTAGAAGCTACTAGCGGGACCCCTCGCGGGCAGTACTTC. Its translation is CASSLEATSGTPRGQYF.

The V and J genes are TRBV29-1 and TRBJ2-5; D is uncertain. Germline-derived CDR1 and CDR2 are SQVTM and ANQGSEA. V lost 3 bases to trimming and J lost 7 bases, with 12 bases between them. CDR3 size: 12 residues. DNA of the CDR3: TGCAGCGTTGAGGAGCCGTCTGGGACCCAGTACTTC. It codes for CSVEEPSGTQYF.

CDR3 sequence reads: CASRPGQGSPSGANVLTF. The CDR3 DNA sequence: TGTGCCAGCAGGCCAGGACAGGGGTCTCCTTCTGGGGCCAACGTCCTGACTTTC. V and J are TRBV7-9 and TRBJ2-6; 9 nucleotides line up with TRBD1. Germline V CDR1 and CDR2: SEHNR, FQNEAQ (reference sequence). V lost 6 bases to trimming and J lost 1 base; unmatched junction nucleotides: 10. CDR3 length: 18 residues.

DNA of the CDR3: TGCAGCGTTGAAGGAGAGGATGGGACGACCCAGTACTTC. Protein sequence: CSVEGEDGTTQYF. This rearrangement joins TRBV29-1 to TRBJ2-5; the D call may be TRBD1 or TRBD2 (5 bases each). Trimming left V 1 base short and J 7 bases short, with 13 bases between. Germline loops: CDR1 SQVTM, CDR2 ANQGSEA. The CDR3 has 13 residues.

This clone came up a few times. This rearrangement joins TRBV7-9 to TRBJ2-4; D tentatively reads TRBD1 or TRBD2 (5 bases each). This CDR3 is 16 amino acids long. V was pared by 1 base and J by 2 bases, with 12 bases between. The germline V gene has CDR1 SEHNR and CDR2 FQNEAQ (reference sequence). The CDR3 DNA reads TGTGCCAGCAGCTTAGGGGGCGCGGGTTCCAAAAACATTCAGTACTTC. This translates into CASSLGGAGSKNIQYF.